The 6 T cell receptor beta chains in this list originate from one sample, sequenced in a study of T-cell reconstitution after alpha-beta-depleted transplantation in children. Preparing the TCRbeta library involved the use of unique molecular identifiers. TCRdb redid the calling of the PCR reads with MiXCR, one entry per CDR3 protein. This sample has 200,000 to 300,000 distinct CDR3 sequences; about 11% occur once, and the top ten carry 2.6%. Here the sequenced sample was PBMCs from the stem cell graft donor, taken from the stem cell graft. The receptors stem from a human donor who donated a stem cell graft to a child with acute lymphoblastic leukemia.

This clonotype was recorded at least ten times. This chain uses TRBV6-2 or TRBV6-3 with TRBJ2-1; no definite D call. The CDR3 is 14 residues long. Trimming removed 4 bases from V and 7 bases from J, with 14 bases in between. The germline V gene has CDR1 MNHEY and CDR2 SVGEGT. In nucleotides, the CDR3 is TGTGCCAGCAGTTTAGACCCCCTGGGAAATGAGCAGTTCTTC. Translated: CASSLDPLGNEQFF.

This clonotype has ten or more counts. The chain carries TRBV6-2 or TRBV6-3 and TRBJ2-2, with 7 nucleotides matching TRBD1. Unmatched junction bases numbered 6, after V lost 2 bases and J lost 6 bases. CDR1 is MNHEY, CDR2 SVGEGT, per germline. CDR3 size: 15 residues. CDR3 region: CASSYPGQDSGELFF. The CDR3 nucleotides read TGTGCCAGCAGTTACCCCGGACAGGACTCCGGGGAGCTGTTTTTT.

This clonotype was counted many times. This sequence joins TRBV12-3 or TRBV12-4 and TRBJ1-2, with no clear D. V lost 6 bases and J lost 6, with 8 bases in between. This CDR3 is 11 amino acids long. The CDR3 is CASRTADGYTF. For the CDR3, the DNA is TGTGCCAGCAGGACCGCCGATGGCTACACCTTC.

This clonotype was counted at least ten times. V gene TRBV9 combines with J gene TRBJ2-5; D gene uncertain. CDR1 SGDLS and CDR2 YYNGEE come from the germline V gene. Trimming removed 0 bases at V and 5 bases at J, with 14 bases between. The CDR3 is 15 residues long. CDR3 DNA sequence: TGTGCCAGCAGCGTAGCTGGAACGTTCGGGGAGACCCAGTACTTC. This gives the protein CASSVAGTFGETQYF.

This clonotype was seen repeatedly, ten times or more. This chain connects TRBV28 to TRBJ2-1, with a weak D call TRBD2 (6 bases). Germline CDR1 is MDHEN and CDR2 is SYDVKM. The CDR3 totals 19 residues. With 6 bases removed from V and 7 bases from J, the gap between germline ends came to 31 bases. The CDR3 nucleotides read TGTGCCAGCAGCCTTCTGGCGGGGTCCTTGCCCGTCAAGGGAAATGAGCAGTTCTTC. It codes for CASSLLAGSLPVKGNEQFF. Full variable domain (outside the CDR3, taken from reference TRBV28 and TRBJ2-1): DVKVTQSSRYLVKRTGEKVFLECVQDMDHENMFWYRQDPGLGLRLIYFSYDVKMKEKGDIPEGYSVSREKKERFSLILESASTNQTSMYLCASSLLAGSLPVKGNEQFFGPGTRLTVL.

This clonotype was counted at least ten times. The chain combines TRBV12-5 with TRBJ2-7; 7 bases fit TRBD1. The CDR3 spans 17 residues. The germline V gene encodes CDR1 LGHNT and CDR2 FRNRAP. Trimming cost V 5 bases and J 1 base; bases outside gene matches: 14. The CDR3 protein is CASGLQRSLGQSYEQYF. The CDR3 coding sequence is TGTGCTAGTGGTCTACAACGGTCCCTGGGACAGTCCTACGAGCAGTACTTC.